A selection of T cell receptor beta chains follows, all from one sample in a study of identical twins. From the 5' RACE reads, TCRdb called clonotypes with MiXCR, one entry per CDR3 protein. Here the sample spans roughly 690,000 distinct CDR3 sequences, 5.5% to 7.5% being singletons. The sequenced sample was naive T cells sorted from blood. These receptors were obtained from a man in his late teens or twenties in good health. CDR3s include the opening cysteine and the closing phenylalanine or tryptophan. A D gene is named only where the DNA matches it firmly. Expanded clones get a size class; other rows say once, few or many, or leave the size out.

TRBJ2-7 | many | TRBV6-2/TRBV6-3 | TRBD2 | CASAGAKKAGEQYF | TGTGCCAGCGCGGGAGCTAAGAAAGCCGGCGAGCAGTACTTC
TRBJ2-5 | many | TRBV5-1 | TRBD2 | CASSFGLAEETQYF | TGCGCCAGCAGTTTTGGACTAGCGGAAGAGACCCAGTACTTC
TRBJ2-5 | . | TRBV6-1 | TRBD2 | CASTMTSGSKTQYF | TGTGCCAGCACTATGACTAGCGGGAGTAAGACCCAGTACTTC
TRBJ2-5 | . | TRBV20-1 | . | CSAGLSFQETQYF | TGCAGTGCTGGACTTTCGTTCCAAGAGACCCAGTACTTC
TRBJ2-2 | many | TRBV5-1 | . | CASSLSSPTTGELFF | TGCGCCAGCAGCTTGTCCAGCCCGACGACCGGGGAGCTGTTTTTT
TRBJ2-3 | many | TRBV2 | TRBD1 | CASSEPGQGWDTQYF | TGTGCCAGCAGTGAACCGGGACAGGGCTGGGATACGCAGTATTTT
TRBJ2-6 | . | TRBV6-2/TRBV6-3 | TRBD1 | CASRGTGISANVLTF | TGTGCCAGCAGAGGGACAGGCATTTCGGCCAACGTCCTGACTTTC
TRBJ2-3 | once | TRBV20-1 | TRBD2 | CSASPPGLAAVTTDTQYF | TGCAGTGCTAGTCCCCCGGGACTAGCGGCCGTGACCACAGATACGCAGTATTTT
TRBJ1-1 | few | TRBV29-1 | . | CSGFSTEAFF | TGCAGCGGCTTTTCTACTGAAGCTTTCTTT
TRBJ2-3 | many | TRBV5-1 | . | CASHAGSTDTQYF | TGCGCCAGCCACGCGGGAAGCACAGATACGCAGTATTTT
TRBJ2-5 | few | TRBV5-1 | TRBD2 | CASSLGREGVLLTQYF | TGCGCCAGCAGCTTGGGACGGGAGGGCGTCCTGCTGACCCAGTACTTC
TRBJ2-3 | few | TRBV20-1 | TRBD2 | CSAPQSGTDTQYF | TGCAGTGCTCCTCAGAGCGGGACCGACACGCAGTATTTT
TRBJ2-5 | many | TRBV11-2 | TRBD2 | CASSWGGETQYF | TGTGCCAGCAGCTGGGGAGGGGAGACCCAGTACTTC
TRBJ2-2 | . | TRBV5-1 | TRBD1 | CASSKDRGDLGELFF | TGCGCCAGCAGCAAGGACAGGGGCGACCTCGGGGAGCTGTTTTTT
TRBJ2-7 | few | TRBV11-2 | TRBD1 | CASSLPRDRLSTSSYEQYF | TGTGCCAGCAGCTTACCTCGGGACAGACTCTCAACCTCCTCCTACGAGCAGTACTTC
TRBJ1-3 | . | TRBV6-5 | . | CASSYRLEPPIYF | TGTGCCAGCAGTTACCGGCTGGAGCCTCCCATATATTTT
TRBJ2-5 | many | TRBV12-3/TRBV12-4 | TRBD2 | CASSEGGSLYQETQYF | TGTGCCAGCTCCGAGGGAGGGTCTTTGTACCAAGAGACCCAGTACTTC
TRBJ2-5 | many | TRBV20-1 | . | CSARPAGVSGETQYF | TGCAGTGCTAGGCCGGCAGGGGTATCGGGGGAGACCCAGTACTTC
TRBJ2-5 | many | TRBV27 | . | CASSLSSGTRFHRETQYF | TGTGCCAGCAGTTTATCTTCGGGGACTCGGTTTCATCGAGAGACCCAGTACTTC